The 7 T cell receptor beta chains in this list originate from one sample, sequenced in a study of OX40 agonist ivuxolimab in advanced cancers. Measured with immunoSEQ multiplex PCR; TCRdb has only the in-frame clones, and not every one. Of approximately 6,000 clones listed, roughly 73% are singletons. The sample here was CD4+ or CD8+ T cells sorted from blood, taken in a trial of the OX40 agonist ivuxolimab. The origin of the receptors is an adult with an advanced solid tumor such as melanoma, head and neck, liver or kidney cancer.

The chain is built from TRBV28 and TRBJ1-2, with unresolved D. Trimming removed 4 bases from V and 3 bases from J, with 3 bases in between. The CDR3 loop spans 11 amino acids. Germline assignment: CDR1 MDHEN and CDR2 SYDVKM. The CDR3 region is CASSWDYGYTF. For the CDR3, the DNA is TGTGCCAGCAGTTGGGACTATGGCTACACCTTC.

The chain combines TRBV19 with TRBJ1-5, with unresolved D. Trimming left V 1 base short and J 6 bases short, with 4 bases between. Germline lookup yields CDR1 LNHDA and CDR2 SQIVND (reference sequence). The CDR3 contains 12 residues. The CDR3 loop reads CASSIGAQPQHF. The CDR3 DNA reads as TGTGCCAGTAGTATAGGGGCTCAGCCCCAGCATTTT. Full variable domain (missing parts from reference TRBV19 and TRBJ1-5): DGGITQSPKYLFRKEGQNVTLSCEQNLNHDAMYWYRQDPGQGLRLIYYSQIVNDFQKGDIAEGYSVSREKKESFPLTVTSAQKNPTAFYLCASSIGAQPQHFGDGTRLSIL.

The chain couples TRBV6-5 to TRBJ2-5; 7 bases are shared with TRBD2. CDR1 is MNHEY and CDR2 is SVGAGI in the germline V gene. Losses at the gene ends were 6 bases for V and 3 bases for J; bases not matched to a gene: 7. This CDR3 is 14 amino acids long. The CDR3 region has the DNA TGTGCCAGCAGCGTGGGGGGGAGGGAAGAGACCCAGTACTTC. Translation gives CASSVGGREETQYF.

This clone was detected a few times. This chain uses TRBV4-1 with TRBJ1-6; a weak D match, TRBD1 (5 bases). V was clipped by 0 bases and J by 8 bases, with 17 bases between them. This CDR3 region has 17 residues. Germline V lookup: CDR1 MGHRA, CDR2 YSYEKL. CDR3: CASSQDPPRARHSPLHF. CDR3 DNA sequence: TGCGCCAGCAGCCAAGACCCCCCCAGGGCGAGGCATTCACCCCTCCACTTT.

The chain uses TRBV5-4 and TRBJ2-1; 11 positions match TRBD2. Germline loops: CDR1 SGHNT, CDR2 YYREEE (reference sequence). The ends lost 0 bases at V and 6 bases at J; junction bases unmatched: 5. The CDR3 has 16 residues. The CDR3 region has the DNA TGTGCCAGCAGCTTGGAGCCCGGGACTAGCGGCAATGAGCAGTTCTTC. This sequence encodes CASSLEPGTSGNEQFF.

V gene TRBV13 combines with J gene TRBJ2-1, with 15 bases fitting TRBD2. After removal of 4 bases from V and 2 bases from J, the junction contained 18 bases not matched to a gene. The germline V gene has CDR1 PRHDT and CDR2 FYEKMQ (reference sequence). This CDR3 is 22 amino acids long. This chain's CDR3 is CASSSRTSGRDHIPETYNEQFF. The CDR3 region has the DNA TGTGCCAGCAGCTCTAGGACTAGCGGGAGGGACCACATCCCCGAGACCTACAATGAGCAGTTCTTC.

The chain carries TRBV9 and TRBJ1-4; tentatively, D is TRBD1 (6 bases). CDR3 length: 14 residues. V shed 4 bases and J shed 3 bases, with 10 bases lying between them. Germline assignment: CDR1 SGDLS and CDR2 YYNGEE. The CDR3 region has the DNA TGTGCCAGCAGCTCGGGGGGCCCTAATGAAAAACTGTTTTTT. This codes for CASSSGGPNEKLFF.